This is a list of T cell receptor beta chains from one sample in a study of T cell changes during pregnancy in multiple sclerosis. Assay used: immunoSEQ multiplex PCR; TCRdb lists only in-frame clones, some missing. The sample lists under 110,000 clones; roughly 90% were seen once. The source material was peripheral blood, sampled after pregnancy. The receptor source for this set is a female donor with multiple sclerosis, enrolled in a pregnancy study. The CDR3 runs from the conserved cysteine through the conserved F or W. A D gene is named only where the DNA matches it firmly. A clone size is listed for some rows: how often the clone was seen (once, few, many), or a class if it is expanded.

length,J,size,V,D,CDR3,DNA
19,TRBJ2-7,.,TRBV7-9,TRBD2,CASSTEGLAGEGKTYEQYF,TGTGCCAGCAGCACCGAGGGACTAGCGGGAGAGGGGAAAACCTACGAGCAGTACTTC
14,TRBJ2-7,.,TRBV6-1,TRBD1,CASSEQGASYEQYF,TGTGCCAGCAGTGAACAGGGGGCCTCCTACGAGCAGTACTTC
11,TRBJ2-7,.,TRBV18,.,CASSPDRHLYF,TGTGCCAGCTCACCCGACAGGCATCTGTACTTC
16,TRBJ2-5,few,TRBV19,TRBD1,CASSVSGQGASETQYF,TGTGCCAGTAGTGTCTCGGGACAGGGGGCTTCTGAGACCCAGTACTTC
15,TRBJ2-7,.,TRBV7-6,.,CASSLFPEVMDEQYF,TGTGCCAGCAGCTTATTTCCGGAGGTCATGGACGAGCAGTACTTC
13,TRBJ1-2,.,TRBV19,.,CASTDSTVLGYTF,TGTGCCAGTACAGACAGCACCGTACTTGGCTACACCTTC
16,TRBJ1-6,.,TRBV5-6,.,CASSLGTRYYNSPLHF,TGTGCCAGCAGCTTGGGGACTCGCTATTATAATTCACCCCTCCACTTT
15,TRBJ2-1,once,TRBV7-8,.,CASSPSGVWYNEQFF,TGTGCCAGCAGCCCGTCCGGGGTCTGGTACAATGAGCAGTTCTTC
14,TRBJ2-6,.,TRBV7-9,.,CASRIDSGANVLTF,TGTGCCAGCAGAATAGATTCTGGGGCCAACGTCCTGACTTTC
13,TRBJ1-2,.,TRBV5-1,.,CASSWRPEDGYTF,TGCGCCAGCAGCTGGCGGCCTGAGGATGGCTACACCTTC
16,TRBJ1-2,few,TRBV7-9,TRBD1,CASSTAPTGQNYGYTF,TGTGCCAGCAGCACAGCCCCGACAGGGCAGAACTATGGCTACACCTTC
15,TRBJ2-7,.,TRBV2,TRBD2,CASRESGARSYEQYF,TGTGCCAGCAGAGAGAGCGGGGCCCGCTCCTACGAGCAGTACTTC
13,TRBJ1-1,.,TRBV19,.,CASRGPRETEAFF,TGTGCCAGTCGGGGCCCGCGGGAAACTGAAGCTTTCTTT
13,TRBJ2-7,.,TRBV2,TRBD1,CASSRQGNYEQYF,TGTGCCAGCAGCAGACAGGGAAACTACGAGCAGTACTTC
15,TRBJ1-1,.,TRBV4-1,.,CASSQERQGNTEAFF,TGCGCCAGCAGCCAAGAGCGGCAGGGAAACACTGAAGCTTTCTTT
14,TRBJ1-1,once,TRBV15,.,CATSRAPFRQEAFF,TGTGCCACCAGCAGAGCCCCTTTTCGACAGGAAGCTTTCTTT
13,TRBJ2-5,.,TRBV30,.,CAWTRGAQETQYF,TGTGCCTGGACTCGGGGGGCCCAAGAGACCCAGTACTTC
15,TRBJ1-3,.,TRBV7-7,TRBD1,CASSPGTGGTDTIYF,TGTGCCAGCAGCCCAGGGACAGGGGGAACTGACACCATATATTTT
15,TRBJ2-7,.,TRBV6-5,TRBD2,CASRIAGDYTYEQYF,TGTGCCAGCAGGATAGCGGGGGACTATACCTACGAGCAGTACTTC
15,TRBJ2-2,.,TRBV28,.,CASRLGLANTGELFF,TGTGCCAGCAGGTTGGGACTGGCGAACACCGGGGAGCTGTTTTTT
14,TRBJ1-1,.,TRBV19,TRBD1,CASTPGQGVTEAFF,TGTGCCAGTACCCCGGGACAGGGGGTGACTGAAGCTTTCTTT
15,TRBJ1-2,.,TRBV19,.,CASSITSGTAGGYTF,TGTGCCAGTAGTATAACATCCGGCACGGCAGGTGGCTACACCTTC
15,TRBJ1-1,.,TRBV4-1,.,CASSQDRGGHTEAFF,TGCGCCAGCAGCCAAGACCGGGGGGGGCACACTGAAGCTTTCTTT
14,TRBJ2-1,.,TRBV10-3,TRBD2,CAIGGTSATNEQFF,TGTGCCATAGGGGGGACTAGCGCAACCAATGAGCAGTTCTTC
16,TRBJ2-1,.,TRBV27,TRBD2,CASSPGREDVYNEQFF,TGTGCCAGCAGTCCTGGGCGGGAGGACGTCTACAATGAGCAGTTCTTC
15,TRBJ1-1,few,TRBV5-4,.,CASSLAPGEGTEAFF,TGTGCCAGCAGCTTGGCCCCAGGGGAAGGAACTGAAGCTTTCTTT
14,TRBJ1-5,.,TRBV6-5,.,CASSYSSGNQPQHF,TGTGCCAGCAGTTACTCCAGTGGCAATCAGCCCCAGCATTTT
15,TRBJ2-7,once,TRBV7-2,TRBD1,CASSSRTGVAYEQYF,TGTGCCAGCAGCTCCCGGACAGGGGTGGCCTACGAGCAGTACTTC
14,TRBJ1-1,.,TRBV5-1,.,CASQEGAVNTEAFF,TGCGCCAGCCAAGAGGGTGCGGTGAACACTGAAGCTTTCTTT
14,TRBJ1-1,.,TRBV28,TRBD1,CASRTTGVNTEAFF,TGTGCCAGCAGGACCACAGGGGTTAACACTGAAGCTTTCTTT
13,TRBJ2-1,.,TRBV7-3,.,CASSLLSDAEQFF,TGTGCCAGCAGCCTCCTTAGCGACGCTGAGCAGTTCTTC
19,TRBJ2-3,once,TRBV6-1,TRBD2,CASSGQIPGLAGLTDTQYF,TGTGCCAGCAGTGGACAAATCCCGGGACTAGCGGGCCTCACAGATACGCAGTATTTT
11,TRBJ1-1,.,TRBV30,.,CAWNLNTEAFF,TGTGCCTGGAATCTTAACACTGAAGCTTTCTTT
15,TRBJ1-1,.,TRBV7-2,.,CASSSRSQGGSEAFF,TGTGCCAGCAGCTCTAGAAGTCAGGGAGGGTCTGAAGCTTTCTTT
15,TRBJ1-1,.,TRBV11-2,.,CASSPMWREVSEAFF,TGTGCCAGCAGCCCGATGTGGAGGGAGGTATCTGAAGCTTTCTTT
12,TRBJ1-1,once,TRBV6-5,TRBD1,CASRDRAPEAFF,TGTGCCAGCAGGGACAGGGCGCCTGAAGCTTTCTTT
15,TRBJ1-6,once,TRBV6-5,TRBD1,CASSSPGGGSSPLHF,TGTGCCAGCAGTTCCCCAGGGGGAGGCAGTTCACCCCTCCACTTT